This TCR beta chain was identified in a study of shared clonotypes between healthy human individuals. As to this clone: Its antigen is still unknown.

Germline values: CDR1 SQVTM, CDR2 ANQGSEA. V was clipped by 0 bases and J by 5 bases, with 11 bases between them. The CDR3 totals 14 residues. Each subset's genomic DNA was shared equally among a number of immunoSEQ plates. Using immunoSEQ multiplex PCR, the repertoire was profiled, and TCRdb retains in-frame clones only, with some absent. In the table there are about 1.5 million clones, approximately 98% of which are singletons. Study-wide results and caveats: Sequencing depth was expected to affect clonotype sharing among donors. Relative to their counterparts shared across all four donors, non-shared clonotypes exhibited diminished generation probabilities. Generally, naive subsets (rather than memory subsets) showed larger estimated richness.

This clonotype originated in a man aged 25 to 40 in good health. Sequencing was performed on naive CD4+ T cells sorted from blood. This sample's subset: CD45RA+ positively selected. V and J are TRBV29-1 and TRBJ2-1, with D perhaps matching TRBD2 (5 bases). The CDR3 loop is CSVEEGSRNNEQFF. CDR3 sequence (DNA): TGCAGCGTTGAAGAGGGGAGTAGAAACAATGAGCAGTTCTTC.